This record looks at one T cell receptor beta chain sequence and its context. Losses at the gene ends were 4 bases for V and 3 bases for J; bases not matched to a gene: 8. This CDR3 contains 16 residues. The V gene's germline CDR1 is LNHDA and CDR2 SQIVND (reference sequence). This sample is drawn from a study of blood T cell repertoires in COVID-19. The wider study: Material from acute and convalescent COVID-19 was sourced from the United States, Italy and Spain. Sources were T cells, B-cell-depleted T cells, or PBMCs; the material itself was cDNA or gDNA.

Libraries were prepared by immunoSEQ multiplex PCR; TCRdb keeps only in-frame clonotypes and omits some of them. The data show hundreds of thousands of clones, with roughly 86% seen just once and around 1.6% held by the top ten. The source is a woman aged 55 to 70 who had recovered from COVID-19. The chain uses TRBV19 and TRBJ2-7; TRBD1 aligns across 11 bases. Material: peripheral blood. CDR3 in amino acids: CASSTLSGTGGYEQYF. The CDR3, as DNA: TGTGCCAGTAGTACCCTTTCTGGGACAGGGGGCTACGAGCAGTACTTC. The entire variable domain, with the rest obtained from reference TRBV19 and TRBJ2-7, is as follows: DGGITQSPKYLFRKEGQNVTLSCEQNLNHDAMYWYRQDPGQGLRLIYYSQIVNDFQKGDIAEGYSVSREKKESFPLTVTSAQKNPTAFYLCASSTLSGTGGYEQYFGPGTRLTVT.